What follows are 12 T cell receptor beta chains derived from one specimen sequenced in a study of T cells after posttransplantation cyclophosphamide. This table comes from immunoSEQ multiplex PCR, and its TCRdb copy is limited to in-frame clones, with some not included. Recorded here are approximately 39,000 clones, with no singletons, and the ten leading clones hold roughly 1.2%. Sequencing input: PBMCs. Receptors originate from a girl aged 10-17 years in good health, CMV-negative, and a related stem cell transplant donor.

This clone occurred many times. This chain uses TRBV5-4 with TRBJ2-1; 10 bases agree with TRBD2. V dropped 3 bases and J dropped 4; count of bases not matched to a gene: 4. Germline-derived CDR1 and CDR2 are SGHNT and YYREEE (reference sequence). The length of the CDR3 is 15 residues. The CDR3 DNA follows: TGTGCCAGCAGCTCATTTAGCGGGAGGTACAATGAGCAGTTCTTC. Translating gives CASSSFSGRYNEQFF.

The chain joins TRBV7-9 to TRBJ1-1; 10 bases agree with TRBD1. The germline V gene encodes CDR1 SEHNR and CDR2 FQNEAQ (reference sequence). This CDR3 is 16 amino acids long. The ends lost 5 bases at V and 4 bases at J; junction bases unmatched: 10. This CDR3 is CASSDRDRGVATEAFF. Written as DNA, the CDR3 is TGTGCCAGCAGCGACCGGGACAGGGGAGTTGCCACTGAAGCTTTCTTT. Combining the CDR3 with reference TRBV7-9 and TRBJ1-1 gives the whole variable domain DTGVSQNPRHKITKRGQNVTFRCDPISEHNRLYWYRQTLGQGPEFLTYFQNEAQLEKSRLLSDRFSAERPKGSFSTLEIQRTEQGDSAMYLCASSDRDRGVATEAFFGQGTRLTVV.

This clone was observed at least ten times. This chain joins TRBV7-9 and TRBJ2-7, with unresolved D. The CDR3 extends over 12 amino acids. The germline V gene has CDR1 SEHNR and CDR2 FQNEAQ (reference sequence). V was pared by 1 base and J by 6 bases, with 7 bases between. The CDR3 protein is CASSLGQAEQYF. The CDR3 nucleotides are TGTGCCAGCAGCTTAGGTCAGGCCGAGCAGTACTTC.

This clone was counted at least ten times. This rearrangement joins TRBV19 to TRBJ2-2; tentative D call: TRBD1 (5 bases). The CDR3 covers 14 residues. Trimming pared 3 bases from V and 7 bases from J, leaving 12 bases between. The germline V gene has CDR1 LNHDA and CDR2 SQIVND (reference sequence). CDR3 nucleotides: TGTGCCAGTAGTATCCGGCCAGGGCGCGGGGAGCTGTTTTTT. Residues: CASSIRPGRGELFF.

A few counts support this clone. V is TRBV2 and J is TRBJ2-1, with a weak D call TRBD2 (7 bases). V lost 7 bases to trimming and J lost 5 bases, with 27 bases between them. The CDR3 is 18 amino acids. CDR1 is SNHLY and CDR2 is FYNNEI in the germline V gene. The CDR3 reads CASKKRPSRGGFDNEQFF. The CDR3 coding sequence is TGTGCCAGCAAGAAAAGGCCGTCGAGGGGGGGCTTCGACAATGAGCAGTTCTTC.

This clone was recorded a few times. V usage is TRBV13 and J usage is TRBJ1-6; D is uncertain. The V and J ends lost 2 bases and 0 bases respectively, with 17 bases between them. The CDR3 contains 19 residues. Germline CDR1 PRHDT, CDR2 FYEKMQ (reference sequence). The CDR3 DNA sequence: TGTGCCAGCAGCTTATCCCGAGGGCCCGGGAGCTCCTATAATTCACCCCTCCACTTT. This codes for CASSLSRGPGSSYNSPLHF.

This clone came up a few times. The chain carries TRBV27 and TRBJ2-1; possible D gene TRBD2, 7 bases. V was clipped by 6 bases and J by 6 bases, with 18 bases between them. CDR1 and CDR2 from the germline V gene are MNHEY and SMNVEV (reference sequence). The CDR3 runs to 15 residues. The CDR3 protein is CASRKRGGRGNEQFF. In DNA form, the CDR3 reads TGTGCCAGCAGAAAGAGGGGGGGCCGGGGCAATGAGCAGTTCTTC.

This clone was recorded many times. The chain has TRBV4-2 and TRBJ2-2, with 12 nucleotides matching TRBD2. There are 16 residues in the CDR3. Germline lookup yields CDR1 LGHNA and CDR2 YNFKEQ. The V and J ends lost 5 bases and 2 bases, in that order; junction bases with no gene match: 3. The CDR3 here is CASSYGLAGNTGELFF. The CDR3 DNA sequence: TGTGCCAGCAGCTACGGACTAGCGGGAAACACCGGGGAGCTGTTTTTT.

This clone turned up a few times. The rearrangement links TRBV23-1 to TRBJ2-1, with 7 bases that match TRBD1. TRBV23-1 is assigned to the ORF class and has an uncertain function. V trimming: 5 bases; J trimming: 10 bases; junction bases outside the gene matches: 11. The CDR3 covers 14 residues. Written as DNA, the CDR3 is TGCGCCAGCAGTTCTAACAGGGGCGGTGAGGAGCAGTTCTTC. It specifies CASSSNRGGEEQFF.

This clone was detected ten times or more. J is TRBJ1-2 and V is TRBV19; 8 positions match TRBD1. The CDR3 consists of 13 residues. Germline V gives CDR1 LNHDA, CDR2 SQIVND (reference sequence). V trimming: 9 bases; J trimming: 5 bases; junction bases outside the gene matches: 8. CDR3 residues: CASKDRVYYGYTF. CDR3 nucleotide sequence: TGTGCCAGCAAGGACAGGGTTTATTATGGCTACACCTTC.

The table lists this clone with many counts. The chain carries TRBV7-3 and TRBJ2-3; 7 bases are a match to TRBD1. There are 14 residues in the CDR3. Germline CDR1 SGHTA, CDR2 FQGTGA. V was clipped by 5 bases and J by 4 bases; unmatched bases: 6. In nucleotides, the CDR3 is TGTGCCAGCAGCATGACAGGGTACGCAGATACGCAGTATTTT. This translates into CASSMTGYADTQYF. Complete variable domain (other parts from reference TRBV7-3 and TRBJ2-3): GAGVSQTPSNKVTEKGKYVELRCDPISGHTALYWYRQSLGQGPEFLIYFQGTGAADDSGLPNDRFFAVRPEGSVSTLKIQRTERGDSAVYLCASSMTGYADTQYFGPGTRLTVL.

This CDR3 is CASSQVGGAYEQYF. The CDR3 bases are TGTGCCAGCAGCCAAGTCGGGGGAGCTTACGAGCAGTACTTC. V is TRBV14 and J is TRBJ2-7; weak D call: TRBD2 (6 bases). In germline, CDR1 is SGHDN, CDR2 FVKESK. V shed 1 base and J shed 4 bases, with 11 bases lying between them. The CDR3 extends over 14 amino acids.